The 30 T cell receptor beta chains below all came from one sample that was sequenced in a study of T-cell memory formation after mild COVID-19. From the 5' RACE reads, TCRdb called clonotypes with MiXCR, one entry per CDR3 protein. In the table there are about 430,000 distinct CDR3 sequences, 24% of which are singletons. Sequenced sample: PBMCs or a T cell subset sorted from them (not recorded which). The source of these receptors is an adult woman who had mild COVID-19 (a few samples of this study predate the infection). Cell type and time point are not known.

Only a few counts were recorded for this clonotype. The chain is built from TRBV12-3 or TRBV12-4 and TRBJ2-7; 10 bases are a match to TRBD2. J lost 6 bases, V lost 7 bases, and 6 bases had no gene match. The CDR3 length is 13 residues. In DNA form, the CDR3 reads TGTGCCAGCACCCGAGGACTAGCGGTCGAGCAGTACTTC. Translating gives CASTRGLAVEQYF.

The V call is TRBV20-1, the J call TRBJ2-3, with a possible D match to TRBD1 (5 bases). The CDR3 consists of 13 residues. CDR1 DFQATT and CDR2 SNEGSKA come from the germline V gene (reference sequence). With 1 base removed from V and 3 bases from J, the gap between germline ends came to 8 bases. Here the CDR3 reads CSARVRTTDTQYF. Here the CDR3 DNA reads TGCAGTGCTAGAGTTCGGACAACAGATACGCAGTATTTT.

V is TRBV6-6 and J is TRBJ2-1, with TRBD1 as a possible D gene (6 bases). This CDR3 spans 19 amino acids. The V end lost 2 bases, the J end lost 5 bases, and 25 bases lay between the germline ends. Germline-derived CDR1 and CDR2 are MNHNY and SVGAGI (reference sequence). The CDR3 region is CASSYNLRGQGLENNEQFF. The CDR3 nucleotides are TGTGCCAGCAGTTACAATCTAAGGGGTCAGGGGCTGGAAAACAATGAGCAGTTCTTC.

The sample holds a few counts of this clonotype. This chain uses TRBV6-2 or TRBV6-3 with TRBJ1-1; no clear D gene. V lost 3 bases and J lost 2, with 10 bases in between. Germline assignment: CDR1 MNHEY and CDR2 SVGEGT. The CDR3 sequence is 14 residues long. The DNA for the CDR3 is TGTGCCAGCAGTTATTTTGCCGAAAACACTGAAGCTTTCTTT. Amino acids: CASSYFAENTEAFF.

The V call is TRBV7-9, the J call TRBJ1-1; 7 nucleotides agree with TRBD1. V lost 6 bases and J lost 7; bases outside the gene matches: 11. The CDR3 sequence is 14 residues long. Germline CDR1 and CDR2: SEHNR and FQNEAQ (reference sequence). The CDR3 DNA reads as TGTGCCAGCAGGACACCCGGGACAGCAGGTGAAGCTTTCTTT. This codes for CASRTPGTAGEAFF. The full variable domain, completed using reference TRBV7-9 and TRBJ1-1, is DTGVSQNPRHKITKRGQNVTFRCDPISEHNRLYWYRQTLGQGPEFLTYFQNEAQLEKSRLLSDRFSAERPKGSFSTLEIQRTEQGDSAMYLCASRTPGTAGEAFFGQGTRLTVV.

This chain joins TRBV5-5 and TRBJ2-7; the D gene is possibly TRBD1 (5 bases). CDR1 is SGHKS and CDR2 is YYEKEE in the germline V gene (reference sequence). The length of the CDR3 is 14 residues. Trimming took off 1 base at V and 6 bases at J, with 14 bases between the two ends. The CDR3 DNA is TGTGCCAGCAGCTTGCGGCAGGGCCCTACCGAGCAGTACTTC. Protein product: CASSLRQGPTEQYF.

The V and J genes are TRBV6-2 or TRBV6-3 and TRBJ2-1, with TRBD1 matching over 9 bases. Germline V gene lookup returns CDR1 MNHEY and CDR2 SVGEGT. The CDR3 consists of 14 residues. J was trimmed by 13 bases and V by 4 bases; bases with no gene match: 11. This chain's CDR3 is CASSLGQGNVKQFF. In nucleotides, the CDR3 is TGTGCCAGCAGTTTGGGACAGGGCAACGTGAAACAGTTCTTC.

The chain combines TRBV5-5 with TRBJ1-2; 7 positions agree with TRBD1. CDR3 length: 13 residues. Germline values: CDR1 SGHKS, CDR2 YYEKEE (reference sequence). Trimming at V came to 0 bases and at J to 9 bases, leaving 5 bases not matched to a gene. CDR3 bases: TGTGCCAGCAGCTTGGCCGGACAGGCAAGCTACACCTTC. It encodes CASSLAGQASYTF.

The V and J genes are TRBV7-9 and TRBJ2-1, with D maybe TRBD1 (6 bases). CDR3 length: 18 residues. Trimming removed 1 base from V and 0 bases from J, with 16 bases in between. Germline V gives CDR1 SEHNR, CDR2 FQNEAQ (reference sequence). CDR3: CASSLVGGPWSSYNEQFF. In DNA, the CDR3 is TGTGCCAGCAGCTTAGTTGGGGGCCCCTGGAGCTCCTACAATGAGCAGTTCTTC.

V and J are TRBV21-1 and TRBJ1-5. TRBV21-1 is given as a pseudogene. This CDR3 spans 18 amino acids. The CDR3 DNA reads TGTGCCAGCAGCAAAAAAGTTAAGGCAAGACATAGGAATCAGCCCCAGCATTTT. It codes for CASSKKVKARHRNQPQHF.

J is TRBJ2-7 and V is TRBV4-2, with D uncertain. Germline values: CDR1 LGHNA, CDR2 YNFKEQ. This CDR3 comprises 14 residues. V dropped 4 bases and J dropped 2 bases, with 12 bases sitting between them. CDR3 amino acids: CASSRDLAAYEQYF. DNA for the CDR3: TGTGCCAGCAGCCGAGACCTGGCGGCCTACGAGCAGTACTTC.

The V gene is TRBV28, the J gene TRBJ1-4; 10 bases align to TRBD1. The CDR3 length is 15 residues. Germline assignment: CDR1 MDHEN and CDR2 SYDVKM. V lost 2 bases to trimming and J lost 6 bases; unmatched junction nucleotides: 3. The CDR3 bases are TGTGCCAGCAGTTTACCCGGGACAGGGGATGAAAAACTGTTTTTT. Amino acids: CASSLPGTGDEKLFF.

The chain employs TRBV7-8 and TRBJ1-1; D is unclear. CDR3 length equals 15 residues. Deletions cut 8 bases from V and 2 bases from J, with 18 bases between. CDR1 and CDR2 from the germline V gene are SGHVS and FQNEAQ. CDR3 loop: CASREKRVSNTEAFF. CDR3 nucleotide sequence: TGTGCCAGCCGAGAAAAAAGGGTGAGCAACACTGAAGCTTTCTTT.

The chain recombines TRBV5-1 with TRBJ2-2, with D possibly TRBD2 on 6 matching bases. The germline V gene has CDR1 SGHRS and CDR2 YFSETQ. The CDR3 length is 19 residues. With 4 bases removed from V and 3 bases from J, the gap between germline ends came to 25 bases. CDR3 residues: CASSLRPASPGADTGELFF. CDR3 in DNA: TGCGCCAGCAGCCTGCGCCCCGCCTCCCCGGGAGCGGACACCGGGGAGCTGTTTTTT.

For the CDR3, the DNA is TGTGCCAGCAGCTTGCTCTCCGCCTCGAGCTACACCTTC. Protein sequence: CASSLLSASSYTF. J is TRBJ1-2 and V is TRBV5-6, with D uncertain. V lost 1 base, J lost 9 bases, and 13 bases lay in between. The CDR3 spans 13 residues. CDR1 is SGHDT, CDR2 YYEEEE, per germline.

This rearrangement joins TRBV14 to TRBJ2-1; 11 positions agree with TRBD2. Germline V gene lookup returns CDR1 SGHDN and CDR2 FVKESK. V was pared by 0 bases and J by 1 base, with 5 bases of the junction left unmatched. The CDR3 totals 18 residues. In nucleotides, the CDR3 is TGTGCCAGCAGCCAAGAAGCTAGCGGGGGGCTATCCTACAATGAGCAGTTCTTC. This gives the protein CASSQEASGGLSYNEQFF. Complete variable domain (other parts from reference TRBV14 and TRBJ2-1): EAGVTQFPSHSVIEKGQTVTLRCDPISGHDNLYWYRRVMGKEIKFLLHFVKESKQDESGMPNNRFLAERTGGTYSTLKVQPAELEDSGVYFCASSQEASGGLSYNEQFFGPGTRLTVL.

The chain links TRBV19 to TRBJ2-4; the match to TRBD1 covers 10 bases. With V trimmed by 8 bases and J by 7 bases, 5 bases remained unmatched. The CDR3 is 13 amino acids. Germline V CDR1 and CDR2: LNHDA, SQIVND (reference sequence). The CDR3, as DNA: TGTGCCAGTGAGGGACAGGGGTGGAACATTCAGTACTTC. It encodes CASEGQGWNIQYF.

This clonotype occurred a few times. V is TRBV12-3 or TRBV12-4 and J is TRBJ2-1; 14 positions agree with TRBD2. Germline trimming cut 3 bases from V and 9 bases from J; bases unmatched to any gene: 10. The CDR3 sequence is 17 residues long. In DNA, the CDR3 is TGTGCCAGCAGTTTGGGACTAGCGGGAGTCGCAGCCGGTGAGCAGTTCTTC. This sequence encodes CASSLGLAGVAAGEQFF.

This clonotype was detected once. The genes are TRBV7-9 and TRBJ2-1; 9 bases are a match to TRBD2. V lost 0 bases to trimming and J lost 3 bases; unmatched junction nucleotides: 6. Germline V lookup: CDR1 SEHNR, CDR2 FQNEAQ (reference sequence). The CDR3 covers 17 residues. This chain's CDR3 is CASSLALVSGGYNEQFF. The CDR3 DNA sequence: TGTGCCAGCAGCTTAGCTTTAGTTAGCGGGGGCTACAATGAGCAGTTCTTC.

The chain has TRBV20-1 and TRBJ2-7, with D hard to call. The CDR3 runs to 14 residues. V dropped 6 bases and J dropped 4 bases, with 19 bases sitting between them. CDR1 is DFQATT and CDR2 is SNEGSKA in the germline V gene (reference sequence). CDR3 in DNA: TGCAGTGCCACCGGGCCCGGAAGGGCGTACGAGCAGTACTTC. This sequence encodes CSATGPGRAYEQYF.

V is TRBV20-1 and J is TRBJ1-1; no definite D call. Per germline, CDR1 DFQATT and CDR2 SNEGSKA (reference sequence). Between the trimmed V and J ends, which lost 5 bases and 1 base, there was a span of 14 bases. The CDR3 runs 14 residues. The DNA for the CDR3 is TGCAGTGCTCCCGACGGAGGGAAGAACACTGAAGCTTTCTTT. Its protein product is CSAPDGGKNTEAFF.

This chain links TRBV5-1 with TRBJ2-1; 10 bases match TRBD2. CDR3 length equals 16 residues. CDR1 is SGHRS, CDR2 YFSETQ, per germline. The junction had 7 bases not matched to a gene; V was cut back by 2 bases and J by 5 bases. For the CDR3, the DNA is TGCGCCAGCAGCTTACCCCGGACTAGCGGTAACAATGAGCAGTTCTTC. This gives the protein CASSLPRTSGNNEQFF.

The V gene is TRBV11-2, the J gene TRBJ2-7, with TRBD1 matching 9 bases. The CDR3 spans 14 residues. Germline-derived CDR1 and CDR2 are SGHAT and FQNNGV. The V and J ends lost 3 bases and 7 bases, in that order; junction bases with no gene match: 7. The CDR3 protein is CASSFGQGWWEQYF. DNA of the CDR3: TGTGCCAGCAGCTTTGGACAGGGGTGGTGGGAGCAGTACTTC.

The chain couples TRBV6-2 or TRBV6-3 to TRBJ1-1; D is undetermined. Germline V gene sequence: CDR1 MNHEY, CDR2 SVGEGT. This CDR3 is 15 amino acids long. V was trimmed by 0 bases and J by 1 base, leaving 9 bases between them. The CDR3 DNA reads as TGTGCCAGCAGTTACTCGGCCAGCCAGAACACTGAAGCTTTCTTT. Translated, it gives CASSYSASQNTEAFF.

The CDR3 region is CSVAGQGILVDEQFF. DNA for the CDR3: TGCAGCGTCGCGGGACAGGGGATCCTAGTGGATGAGCAGTTCTTC. The chain has TRBV29-1 and TRBJ2-1; 10 bases are shared with TRBD1. This CDR3 has 15 residues. Germline trimming cut 6 bases from V and 8 bases from J; bases unmatched to any gene: 13. The germline V gene has CDR1 SQVTM and CDR2 ANQGSEA.

This clonotype was recorded a few times. J is TRBJ2-4 and V is TRBV7-2; 14 bases match TRBD2. The CDR3 loop spans 16 amino acids. Trimming removed 0 bases from V and 6 bases from J; junction bases left unmatched: 1. Germline V CDR1 and CDR2: SGHTA, FQGNSA. The DNA for the CDR3 is TGTGCCAGCAGCTTAGCGGGGACTAGCGGGGGAAACATTCAGTACTTC. Translated: CASSLAGTSGGNIQYF.

This chain's CDR3 is CASSPTPSGVSYEQYF. Here the CDR3 DNA reads TGTGCCAGCAGCCCAACCCCTAGCGGGGTCTCCTACGAGCAGTACTTC. V is TRBV6-6 and J is TRBJ2-7; 9 bases are shared with TRBD2. V shed 6 bases, J shed 0 bases, and the junction held 9 bases outside the gene matches. This CDR3 spans 16 amino acids. Germline V gene data show CDR1 as MNHNY and CDR2 as SVGAGI (reference sequence).

The chain joins TRBV6-5 to TRBJ1-2; the match to TRBD1 covers 7 bases. V was pared by 5 bases and J by 6 bases, with 6 bases of the junction left unmatched. Germline CDR1 reads MNHEY; CDR2 reads SVGAGI. The length of the CDR3 is 13 residues. In nucleotides, the CDR3 is TGTGCCAGCAGTCGCGAGAGGGGGCATGGCTACACCTTC. Its translation is CASSRERGHGYTF.

The V and J genes are TRBV9 and TRBJ1-1; D is undetermined. CDR1 SGDLS and CDR2 YYNGEE come from the germline V gene. Trimming left V 0 bases short and J 3 bases short, with 9 bases between. The CDR3 loop spans 14 amino acids. The CDR3 sequence: CASSVAGFDTEAFF. CDR3 sequence (DNA): TGTGCCAGCAGCGTAGCCGGGTTCGACACTGAAGCTTTCTTT.

This chain uses TRBV5-1 with TRBJ2-1, with 8 bases aligning to TRBD2. The J segment lost 4 bases and the V segment lost 2 bases, leaving 5 bases of the junction unmatched. The CDR3 runs to 15 residues. Germline CDR1 SGHRS, CDR2 YFSETQ. Here the CDR3 reads CASSFTSGDYNEQFF. The CDR3 bases are TGCGCCAGCAGCTTCACTAGCGGCGATTACAATGAGCAGTTCTTC.